What follows is one T cell receptor beta chain and its context. Antigen specificity is unknown. This sample stems from a study of response to subunit inactivated influenza vaccine. Findings and limits, study-wide: A suggestion made by the authors is that each seasonal influenza vaccination recruits few new T cells.

CDR3 length: 15 residues. The ends were cut back, 5 bases at V and 7 bases at J, with 16 bases in the middle. Germline values: CDR1 SGHRS, CDR2 YFSETQ. MiXCR was run by TCRdb on the RT-PCR reads, yielding one entry per CDR3 protein. The sample records approximately 520,000 distinct CDR3 sequences, 15% to 20% being singletons. The material was CD4+ T cells sorted from PBMCs, obtained around 25 months after vaccination. The sequence came from a man aged 50 to 69 who received an inactivated influenza vaccine. The chain uses TRBV5-1 and TRBJ1-6; a weak D match, TRBD1 (5 bases). For the CDR3, the DNA is TGCGCCAGCAGGGGGGGTTCGACAGACAATTCACCCCTCCACTTT. It encodes CASRGGSTDNSPLHF.